Listed below are T cell receptor beta chains from one sample, sequenced in a study of blood T cell repertoires in COVID-19. Here immunoSEQ multiplex PCR was the method, and the copy in TCRdb shows in-frame clones only, minus some. The sample has about 170,000 clones, 84% seen once. Sequencing was done on a sample of peripheral blood. Every receptor here comes from a woman aged 80 or over with COVID-19, enrolled during active disease. Each CDR3 is given with its conserved first and last residue. The D gene is left open where the match is weak. For some rows the clone size is stated as once, few or many, or as a class when expanded; others skip it.

d_call clone_size j_call v_call cdr3_aa cdr3_nt
NA NA TRBJ1-3 TRBV7-2 CASSLEGGGGNTIYF TGTGCCAGCAGCCTCGAGGGCGGGGGTGGAAACACCATATATTTT
NA NA TRBJ2-1 TRBV11-1 CASSLWVRGNEQFF TGTGCCAGCAGCTTATGGGTAAGGGGGAATGAGCAGTTCTTC
NA NA TRBJ1-5 TRBV19 CASSLRVGSFNQPQHF TGTGCCAGTAGTCTGCGGGTCGGTAGTTTTAATCAGCCCCAGCATTTT
TRBD1 NA TRBJ1-2 TRBV23-1 CASRLLARDSRNYGYTF TGCGCCAGCAGACTACTCGCACGGGACAGCAGGAACTATGGCTACACCTTC
NA NA TRBJ2-2 TRBV21-1 CASSKHQDSGGPNTGELFF TGTGCCAGCAGCAAACATCAGGATAGCGGGGGCCCTAACACCGGGGAGCTGTTTTTT
NA NA TRBJ1-1 TRBV18 CASSPAGELSFF TGTGCCAGCTCACCAGCGGGGGAGCTATCTTTCTTT
TRBD2 NA TRBJ2-1 TRBV27 CASSFRREGFNEQFF TGTGCCAGCAGTTTCCGGCGGGAGGGCTTTAATGAGCAGTTCTTC
NA NA TRBJ1-2 TRBV12-3/TRBV12-4 CASSSQGGRYTF TGTGCCAGCAGTTCTCAGGGTGGCCGCTACACCTTC
TRBD1 NA TRBJ1-2 TRBV7-2 CASSLADRGGYTF TGTGCCAGCAGCTTAGCGGACAGGGGTGGCTACACCTTC
NA once TRBJ2-3 TRBV5-1 CASSLEGAHGDTQYF TGCGCCAGCAGCTTGGAAGGAGCCCACGGGGATACGCAGTATTTT
NA NA TRBJ1-1 TRBV19 CASSIVGALNTEAFF TGTGCCAGTAGTATAGTGGGGGCTCTGAACACTGAAGCTTTCTTT
NA NA TRBJ1-2 TRBV5-5 CASSLGFLTGGYTF TGTGCCAGCAGCTTGGGTTTTTTGACAGGAGGCTACACCTTC
TRBD1 few TRBJ2-2 TRBV19 CASSKQGETGELFF TGTGCCAGTAGTAAACAGGGGGAGACCGGGGAGCTGTTTTTT
NA NA TRBJ2-5 TRBV5-4 CATAGRPNGVQETQYF TGTGCCACCGCGGGACGCCCAAACGGGGTCCAAGAGACCCAGTACTTC
TRBD2 NA TRBJ2-1 TRBV5-1 CASGAHGLAGVGGYNEQFF TGCGCCAGCGGGGCCCATGGACTAGCGGGAGTGGGGGGATACAATGAGCAGTTCTTC
NA once TRBJ2-1 TRBV7-2 CASSLNRGGEQFF TGTGCCAGCAGCTTAAACAGGGGAGGTGAGCAGTTCTTC
NA NA TRBJ2-3 TRBV5-5 CASTLGADTQYF TGTGCCAGCACCTTAGGGGCAGATACGCAGTATTTT
NA NA TRBJ1-2 TRBV20-1 CSASVRRGGTYGYTF TGCAGTGCTAGTGTTCGAAGGGGGGGGACTTATGGCTACACCTTC
NA NA TRBJ2-7 TRBV10-1 CASSPRVTYEQYF TGCGCCAGCAGTCCCCGGGTGACCTACGAGCAGTACTTC
NA once TRBJ2-3 TRBV30 CAWSVGGDTQYF TGTGCCTGGAGTGTAGGGGGAGATACGCAGTATTTT
NA NA TRBJ1-1 TRBV29-1 CSVGDWRASTEAFF TGCAGCGTTGGGGATTGGAGGGCTTCAACTGAAGCTTTCTTT
NA NA TRBJ2-2 TRBV2 CASSRDNPNTGELFF TGTGCCAGCAGCCGGGACAACCCGAACACCGGGGAGCTGTTTTTT
NA NA TRBJ2-7 TRBV2 CASKQGSEFYEQYF TGTGCCAGCAAGCAGGGGTCGGAGTTCTACGAGCAGTACTTC
TRBD1 once TRBJ1-2 TRBV27 CASRKSGTGYGYTF TGTGCCAGCAGAAAATCCGGGACAGGGTATGGCTACACCTTC
NA few TRBJ2-6 TRBV3-1/TRBV3-2 CASSLASHRAGANVLTF TGTGCCAGCAGCCTCGCATCGCACAGGGCTGGGGCCAACGTCCTGACTTTC
NA NA TRBJ2-7 TRBV1 CTSSHLGRANQPYEQYF TGCACCAGCAGCCACCTCGGCAGGGCCAACCAGCCCTACGAGCAGTACTTC
NA NA TRBJ2-3 TRBV7-3 CASSQTSDTQYF TGTGCCAGCAGCCAAACTTCAGATACGCAGTATTTT
TRBD1 NA TRBJ2-5 TRBV19 CASSLGQGETQYF TGTGCCAGTAGTTTAGGACAGGGGGAGACCCAGTACTTC
TRBD1 NA TRBJ1-5 TRBV28 CASSRTGGNQPQHF TGTGCCAGCAGCCGGACAGGGGGCAATCAGCCCCAGCATTTT
NA NA TRBJ1-1 TRBV27 CASSLTGNTEAFF TGTGCCAGCAGTTTGACAGGGAACACTGAAGCTTTCTTT
NA NA TRBJ1-1 TRBV6-5 CASSYSRGGETEAFF TGTGCCAGCAGTTACTCACGGGGTGGTGAAACTGAAGCTTTCTTT
NA NA TRBJ1-1 TRBV5-3 CARSGAPEAFF TGTGCCCGGAGCGGGGCCCCTGAAGCTTTCTTT
NA NA TRBJ2-5 TRBV27 CASRTARGHFQETQYF TGTGCCAGCAGAACCGCCCGCGGACACTTCCAAGAGACCCAGTACTTC
NA NA TRBJ1-5 TRBV29-1 CSVGTGGSSNQPQHF TGCAGCGTTGGAACGGGGGGGTCTAGCAATCAGCCCCAGCATTTT